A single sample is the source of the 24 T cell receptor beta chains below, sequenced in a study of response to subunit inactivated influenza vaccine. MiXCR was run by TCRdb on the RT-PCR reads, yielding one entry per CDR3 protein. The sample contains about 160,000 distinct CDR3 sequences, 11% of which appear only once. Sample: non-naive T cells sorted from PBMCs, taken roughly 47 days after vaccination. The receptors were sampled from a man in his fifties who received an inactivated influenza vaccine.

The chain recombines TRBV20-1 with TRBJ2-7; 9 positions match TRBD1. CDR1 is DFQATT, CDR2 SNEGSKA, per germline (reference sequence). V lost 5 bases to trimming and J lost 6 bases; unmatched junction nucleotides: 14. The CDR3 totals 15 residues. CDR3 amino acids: CSAGRPGQGSAEQYF. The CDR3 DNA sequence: TGCAGTGCTGGACGACCGGGACAGGGTTCCGCCGAGCAGTACTTC.

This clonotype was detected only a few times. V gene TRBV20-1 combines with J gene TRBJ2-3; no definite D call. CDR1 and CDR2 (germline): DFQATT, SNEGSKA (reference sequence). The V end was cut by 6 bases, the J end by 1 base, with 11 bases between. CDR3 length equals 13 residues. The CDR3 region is CSAQETRTDTQYF. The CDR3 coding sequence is TGCAGTGCCCAGGAGACCCGCACAGATACGCAGTATTTT.

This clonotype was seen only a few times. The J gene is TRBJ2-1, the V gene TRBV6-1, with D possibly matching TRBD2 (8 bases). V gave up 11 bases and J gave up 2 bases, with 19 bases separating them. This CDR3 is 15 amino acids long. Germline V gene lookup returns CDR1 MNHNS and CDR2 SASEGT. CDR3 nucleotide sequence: TGTGCCGCAGACAGGGCGGGGGGTCCCTACAATGAGCAGTTCTTC. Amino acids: CAADRAGGPYNEQFF.

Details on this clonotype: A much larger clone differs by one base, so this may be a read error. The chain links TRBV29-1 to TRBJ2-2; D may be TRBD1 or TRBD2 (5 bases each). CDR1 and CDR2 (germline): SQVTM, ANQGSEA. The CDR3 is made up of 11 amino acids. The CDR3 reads CSVQDTGVLFF. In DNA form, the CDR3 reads TGCAGCGTACAGGACACCGGGGTGCTGTTTTTT.

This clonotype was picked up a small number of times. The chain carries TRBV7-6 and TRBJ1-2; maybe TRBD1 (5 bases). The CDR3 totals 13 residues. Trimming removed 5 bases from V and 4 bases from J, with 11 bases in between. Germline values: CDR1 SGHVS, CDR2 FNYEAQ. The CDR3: CASSTDGTYGYTF. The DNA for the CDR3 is TGTGCCAGCAGCACGGACGGGACCTATGGCTACACCTTC.

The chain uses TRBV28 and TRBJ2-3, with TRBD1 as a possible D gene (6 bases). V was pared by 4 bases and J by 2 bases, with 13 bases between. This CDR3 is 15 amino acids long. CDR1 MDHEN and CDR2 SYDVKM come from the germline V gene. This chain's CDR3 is CASSWGRGYTDTQYF. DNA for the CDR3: TGTGCCAGCAGTTGGGGTAGGGGGTACACAGATACGCAGTATTTT. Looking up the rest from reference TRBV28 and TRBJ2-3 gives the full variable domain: DVKVTQSSRYLVKRTGEKVFLECVQDMDHENMFWYRQDPGLGLRLIYFSYDVKMKEKGDIPEGYSVSREKKERFSLILESASTNQTSMYLCASSWGRGYTDTQYFGPGTRLTVL.

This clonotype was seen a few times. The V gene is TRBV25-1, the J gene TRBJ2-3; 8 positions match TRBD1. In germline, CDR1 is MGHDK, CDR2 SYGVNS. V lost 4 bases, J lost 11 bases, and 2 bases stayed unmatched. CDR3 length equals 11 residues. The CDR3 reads CASSAGGGQYF. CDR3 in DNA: TGTGCCAGCAGTGCAGGGGGCGGGCAGTATTTT.

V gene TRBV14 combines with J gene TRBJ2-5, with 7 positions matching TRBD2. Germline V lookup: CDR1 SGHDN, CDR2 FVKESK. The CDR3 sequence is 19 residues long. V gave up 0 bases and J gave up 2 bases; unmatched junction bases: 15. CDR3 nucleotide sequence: TGTGCCAGCAGCCAAGATCTTACTAGCGCCAATTACAAACAAGAGACCCAGTACTTC. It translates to CASSQDLTSANYKQETQYF. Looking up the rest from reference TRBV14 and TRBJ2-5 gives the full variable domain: EAGVTQFPSHSVIEKGQTVTLRCDPISGHDNLYWYRRVMGKEIKFLLHFVKESKQDESGMPNNRFLAERTGGTYSTLKVQPAELEDSGVYFCASSQDLTSANYKQETQYFGPGTRLLVL.

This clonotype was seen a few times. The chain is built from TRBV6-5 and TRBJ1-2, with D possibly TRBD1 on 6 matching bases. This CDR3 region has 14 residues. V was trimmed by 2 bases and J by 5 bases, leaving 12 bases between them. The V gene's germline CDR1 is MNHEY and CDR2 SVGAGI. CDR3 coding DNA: TGTGCCAGCAGTTACAACAGGGTTGGGTATGGCTACACCTTC. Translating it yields CASSYNRVGYGYTF.

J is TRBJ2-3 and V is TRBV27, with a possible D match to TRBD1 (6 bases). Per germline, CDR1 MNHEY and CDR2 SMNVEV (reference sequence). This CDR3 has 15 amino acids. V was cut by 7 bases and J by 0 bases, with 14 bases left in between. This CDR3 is CASTKRGQSTDTQYF. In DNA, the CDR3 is TGTGCCAGCACCAAAAGAGGACAGAGCACAGATACGCAGTATTTT.

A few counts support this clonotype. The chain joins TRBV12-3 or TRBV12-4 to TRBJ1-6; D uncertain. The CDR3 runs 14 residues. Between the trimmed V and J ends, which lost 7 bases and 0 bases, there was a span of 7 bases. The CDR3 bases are TGTGCCAGCAAGGAGAGCTCCTATAATTCACCCCTCCACTTT. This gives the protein CASKESSYNSPLHF.

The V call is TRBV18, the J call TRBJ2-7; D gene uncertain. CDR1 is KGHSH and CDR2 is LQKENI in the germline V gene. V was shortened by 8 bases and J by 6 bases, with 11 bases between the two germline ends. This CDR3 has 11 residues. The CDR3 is CASPPGGEQYF. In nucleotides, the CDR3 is TGTGCCAGCCCCCCGGGTGGCGAGCAGTACTTC.

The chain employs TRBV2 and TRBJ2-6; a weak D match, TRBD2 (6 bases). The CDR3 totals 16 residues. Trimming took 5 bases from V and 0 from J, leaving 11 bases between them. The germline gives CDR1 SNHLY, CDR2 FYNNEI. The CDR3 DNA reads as TGTGCCAGCAGTCCCCGGGGAGGCTCTGGGGCCAACGTCCTGACTTTC. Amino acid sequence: CASSPRGGSGANVLTF.

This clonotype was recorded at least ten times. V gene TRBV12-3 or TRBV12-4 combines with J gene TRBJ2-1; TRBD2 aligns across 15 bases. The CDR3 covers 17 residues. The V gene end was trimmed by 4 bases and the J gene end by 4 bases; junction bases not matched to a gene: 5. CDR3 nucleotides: TGTGCCAGCAGTTCGGGGACTAGCGGGGGGCTGTACAATGAGCAGTTCTTC. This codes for CASSSGTSGGLYNEQFF.

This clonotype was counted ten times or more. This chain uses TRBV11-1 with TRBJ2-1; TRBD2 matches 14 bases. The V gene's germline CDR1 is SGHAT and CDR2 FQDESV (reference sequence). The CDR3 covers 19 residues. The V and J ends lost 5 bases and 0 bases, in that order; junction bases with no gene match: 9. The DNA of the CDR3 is TGTGCCAGCAGCGACGGGACTAGCGGGAGTCCCTCCTCCTACAATGAGCAGTTCTTC. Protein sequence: CASSDGTSGSPSSYNEQFF.

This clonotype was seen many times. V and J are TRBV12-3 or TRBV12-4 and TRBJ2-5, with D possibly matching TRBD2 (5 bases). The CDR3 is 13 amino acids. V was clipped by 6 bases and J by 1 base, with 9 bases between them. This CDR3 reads CASRKAVQETQYF. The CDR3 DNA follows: TGTGCCAGCAGGAAAGCGGTCCAAGAGACCCAGTACTTC.

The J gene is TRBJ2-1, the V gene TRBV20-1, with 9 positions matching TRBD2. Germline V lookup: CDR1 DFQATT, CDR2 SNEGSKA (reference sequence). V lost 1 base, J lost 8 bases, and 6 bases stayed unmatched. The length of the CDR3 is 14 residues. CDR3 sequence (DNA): TGCAGTGCTAGAGGTGGGGCGGGAGGGGATGAGCAGTTCTTC. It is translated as CSARGGAGGDEQFF.

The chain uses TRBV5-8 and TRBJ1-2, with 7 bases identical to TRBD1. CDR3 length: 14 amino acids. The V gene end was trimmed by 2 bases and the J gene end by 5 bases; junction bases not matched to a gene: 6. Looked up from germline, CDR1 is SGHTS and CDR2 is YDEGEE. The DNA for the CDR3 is TGTGCCAGCAGCTTCGGACAGGCAGGTTATGGCTACACCTTC. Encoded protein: CASSFGQAGYGYTF.

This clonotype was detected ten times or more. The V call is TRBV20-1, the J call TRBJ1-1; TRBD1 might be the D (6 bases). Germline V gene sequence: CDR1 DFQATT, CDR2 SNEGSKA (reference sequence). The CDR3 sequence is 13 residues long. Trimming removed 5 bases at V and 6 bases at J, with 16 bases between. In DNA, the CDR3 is TGCAGTGCTTGGGTTTCAGGGGCGTCTGAAGCTTTCTTT. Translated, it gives CSAWVSGASEAFF.

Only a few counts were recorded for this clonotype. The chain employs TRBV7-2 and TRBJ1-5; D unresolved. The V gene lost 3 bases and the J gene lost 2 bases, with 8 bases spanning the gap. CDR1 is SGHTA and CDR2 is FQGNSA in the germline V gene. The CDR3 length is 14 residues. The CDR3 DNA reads TGTGCCAGCAGCTTGGGGAAGGGCAATCAGCCCCAGCATTTT. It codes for CASSLGKGNQPQHF.

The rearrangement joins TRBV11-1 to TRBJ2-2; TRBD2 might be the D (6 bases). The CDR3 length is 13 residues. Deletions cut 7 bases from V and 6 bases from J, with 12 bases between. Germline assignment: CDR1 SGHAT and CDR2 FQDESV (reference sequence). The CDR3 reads CASTIGEAGELFF. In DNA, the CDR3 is TGTGCCAGCACAATAGGGGAGGCCGGGGAGCTGTTTTTT. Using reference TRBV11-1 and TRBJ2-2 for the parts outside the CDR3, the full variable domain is EAEVAQSPRYKITEKSQAVAFWCDPISGHATLYWYRQILGQGPELLVQFQDESVVDDSQLPKDRFSAERLKGVDSTLKIQPAELGDSAMYLCASTIGEAGELFFGEGSRLTVL.

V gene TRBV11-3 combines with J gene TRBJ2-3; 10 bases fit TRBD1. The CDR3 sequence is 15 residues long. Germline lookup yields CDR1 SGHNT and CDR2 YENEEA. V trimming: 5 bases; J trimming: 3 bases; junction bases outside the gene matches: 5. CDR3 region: CASSPWGQGTDTQYF. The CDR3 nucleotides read TGTGCCAGCAGCCCCTGGGGACAGGGGACAGATACGCAGTATTTT.

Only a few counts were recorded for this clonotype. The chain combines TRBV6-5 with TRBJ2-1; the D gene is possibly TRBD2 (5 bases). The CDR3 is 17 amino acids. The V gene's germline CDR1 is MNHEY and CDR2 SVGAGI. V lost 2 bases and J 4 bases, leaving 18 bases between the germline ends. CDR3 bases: TGTGCCAGCAGTTACGCTCCATCTAGCACTAAATACAATGAGCAGTTCTTC. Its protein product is CASSYAPSSTKYNEQFF.

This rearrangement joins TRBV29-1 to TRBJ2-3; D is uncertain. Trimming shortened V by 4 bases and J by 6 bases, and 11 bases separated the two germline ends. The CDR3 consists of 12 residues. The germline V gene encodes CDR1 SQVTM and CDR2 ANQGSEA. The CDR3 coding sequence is TGCAGCGTTGCGGTTTCTCGTGATACGCAGTATTTT. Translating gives CSVAVSRDTQYF.